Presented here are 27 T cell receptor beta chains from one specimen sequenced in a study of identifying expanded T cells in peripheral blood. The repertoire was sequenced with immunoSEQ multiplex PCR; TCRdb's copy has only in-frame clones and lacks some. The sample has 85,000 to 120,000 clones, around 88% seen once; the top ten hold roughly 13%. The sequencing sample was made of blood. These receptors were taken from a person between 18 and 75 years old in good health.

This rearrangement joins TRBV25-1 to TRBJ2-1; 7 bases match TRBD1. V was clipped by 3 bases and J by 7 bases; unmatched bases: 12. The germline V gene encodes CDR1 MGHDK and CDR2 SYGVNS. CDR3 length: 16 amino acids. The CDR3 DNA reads TGTGCCAGCAGTGACACAAGCAGGGGGTTAAGGAATGAGCAGTTCTTC. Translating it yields CASSDTSRGLRNEQFF.

Written as DNA, the CDR3 is TGTGCCAGCTCACCGACTGACAATACGGACTATGGCTACACCTTC. It encodes CASSPTDNTDYGYTF. The J gene is TRBJ1-2, the V gene TRBV18; D unresolved. CDR1 is KGHSH and CDR2 is LQKENI in the germline V gene. This CDR3 comprises 15 residues. Between the trimmed V and J ends, which lost 3 bases and 3 bases, there was a span of 14 bases.

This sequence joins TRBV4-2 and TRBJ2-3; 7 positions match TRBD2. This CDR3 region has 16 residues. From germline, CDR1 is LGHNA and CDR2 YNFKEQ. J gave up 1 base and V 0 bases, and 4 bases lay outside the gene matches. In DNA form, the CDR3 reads TGTGCCAGCAGCCAAGATTCCGGGAGGCGCACAGATACGCAGTATTTT. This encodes CASSQDSGRRTDTQYF.

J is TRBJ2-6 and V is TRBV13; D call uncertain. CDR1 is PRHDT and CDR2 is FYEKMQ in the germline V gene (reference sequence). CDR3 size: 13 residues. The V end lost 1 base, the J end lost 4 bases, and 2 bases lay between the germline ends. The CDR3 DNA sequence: TGTGCCAGCAGCTTAGCCGGGGCCAACGTCCTGACTTTC. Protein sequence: CASSLAGANVLTF. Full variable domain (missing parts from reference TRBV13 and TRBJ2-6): AAGVIQSPRHLIKEKRETATLKCYPIPRHDTVYWYQQGPGQDPQFLISFYEKMQSDKGSIPDRFSAQQFSDYHSELNMSSLELGDSALYFCASSLAGANVLTFGAGSRLTVL.

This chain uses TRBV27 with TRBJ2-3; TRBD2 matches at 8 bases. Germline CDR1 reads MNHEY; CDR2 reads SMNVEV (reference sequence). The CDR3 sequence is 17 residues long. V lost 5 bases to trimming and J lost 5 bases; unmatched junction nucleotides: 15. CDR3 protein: CASSPHPGGGLEDTQYF. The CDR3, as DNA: TGTGCCAGCAGTCCCCACCCTGGCGGGGGGCTGGAAGATACGCAGTATTTT.

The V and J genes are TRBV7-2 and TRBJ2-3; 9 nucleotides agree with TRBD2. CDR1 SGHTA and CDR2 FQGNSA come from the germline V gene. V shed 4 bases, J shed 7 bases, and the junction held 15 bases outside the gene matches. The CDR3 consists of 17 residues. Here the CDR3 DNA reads TGTGCCAGCAGCTCCCCCTCCTTCGGGACTAGCAAATATACGCAGTATTTT. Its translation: CASSSPSFGTSKYTQYF.

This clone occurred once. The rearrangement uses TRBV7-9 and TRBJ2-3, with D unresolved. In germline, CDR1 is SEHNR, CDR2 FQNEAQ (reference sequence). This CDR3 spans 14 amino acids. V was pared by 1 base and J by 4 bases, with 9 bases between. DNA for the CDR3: TGTGCCAGCAGCTTAGGCTTTGGGCCAGATACGCAGTATTTT. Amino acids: CASSLGFGPDTQYF.

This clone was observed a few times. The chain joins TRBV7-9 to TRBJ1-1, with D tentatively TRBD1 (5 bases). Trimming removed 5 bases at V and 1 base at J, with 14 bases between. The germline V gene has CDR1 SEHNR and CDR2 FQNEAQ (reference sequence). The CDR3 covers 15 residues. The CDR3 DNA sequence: TGTGCCAGCAGCGGAGGGGATTCTGCGAACACTGAAGCTTTCTTT. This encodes CASSGGDSANTEAFF.

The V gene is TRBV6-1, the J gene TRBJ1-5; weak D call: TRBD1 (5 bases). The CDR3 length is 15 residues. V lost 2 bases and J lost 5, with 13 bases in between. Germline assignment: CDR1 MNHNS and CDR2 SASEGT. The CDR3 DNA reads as TGTGCCAGCAGTGAATTACGGGGCGGAGATCAGCCCCAGCATTTT. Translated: CASSELRGGDQPQHF.

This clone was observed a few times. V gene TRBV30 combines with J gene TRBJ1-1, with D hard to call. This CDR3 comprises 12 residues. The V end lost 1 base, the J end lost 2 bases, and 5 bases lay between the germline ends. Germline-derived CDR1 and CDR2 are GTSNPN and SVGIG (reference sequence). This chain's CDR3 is CAWSGGNTEAFF. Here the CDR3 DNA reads TGTGCCTGGAGTGGCGGTAACACTGAAGCTTTCTTT.

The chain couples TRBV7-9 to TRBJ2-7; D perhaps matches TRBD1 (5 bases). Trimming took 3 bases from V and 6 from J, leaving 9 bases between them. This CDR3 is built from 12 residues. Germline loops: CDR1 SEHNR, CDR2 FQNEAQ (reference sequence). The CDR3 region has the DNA TGTGCCAGCAGCTTGGACACTTCCGAGCAGTACTTC. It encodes CASSLDTSEQYF.

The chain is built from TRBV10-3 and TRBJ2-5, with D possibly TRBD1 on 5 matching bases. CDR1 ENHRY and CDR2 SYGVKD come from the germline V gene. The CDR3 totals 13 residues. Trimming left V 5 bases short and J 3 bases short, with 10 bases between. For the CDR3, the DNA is TGTGCCATCAGTTGGACGGACAAAGAGACCCAGTACTTC. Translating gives CAISWTDKETQYF.

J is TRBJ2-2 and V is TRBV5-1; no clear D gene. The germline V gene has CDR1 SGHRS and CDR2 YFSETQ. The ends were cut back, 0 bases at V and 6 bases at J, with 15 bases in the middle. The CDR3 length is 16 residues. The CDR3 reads CASSLEGWPTAGELFF. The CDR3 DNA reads TGCGCCAGCAGCTTGGAAGGGTGGCCGACTGCCGGGGAGCTGTTTTTT.

The CDR3, as DNA: TGTGCCAGCAGTTTAACTAGCGGGAGTTCCTACGAGCAGTACTTC. Protein sequence: CASSLTSGSSYEQYF. The V and J genes are TRBV7-2 and TRBJ2-7; 11 nucleotides match TRBD2. The CDR3 is 15 residues long. The germline gives CDR1 SGHTA, CDR2 FQGNSA. Trimming cost V 6 bases and J 1 base; bases outside gene matches: 5.

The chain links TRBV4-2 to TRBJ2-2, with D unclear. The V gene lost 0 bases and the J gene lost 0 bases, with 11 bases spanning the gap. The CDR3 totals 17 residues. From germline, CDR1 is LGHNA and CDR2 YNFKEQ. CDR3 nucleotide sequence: TGTGCCAGCAGCCAAGATGGGGAACCCGCGAACACCGGGGAGCTGTTTTTT. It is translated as CASSQDGEPANTGELFF.

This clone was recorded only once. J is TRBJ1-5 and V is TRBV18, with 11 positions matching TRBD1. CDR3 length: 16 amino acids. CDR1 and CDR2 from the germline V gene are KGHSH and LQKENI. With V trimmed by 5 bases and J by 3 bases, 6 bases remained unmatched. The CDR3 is CASSGQGAHPNQPQHF. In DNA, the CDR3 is TGTGCCAGCTCAGGACAGGGGGCGCATCCCAATCAGCCCCAGCATTTT.

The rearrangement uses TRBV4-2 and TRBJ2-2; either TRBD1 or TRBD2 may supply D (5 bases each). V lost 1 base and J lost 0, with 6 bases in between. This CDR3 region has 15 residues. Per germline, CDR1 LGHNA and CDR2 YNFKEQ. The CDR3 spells CASSQGDPNTGELFF. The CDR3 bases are TGTGCCAGCAGCCAAGGGGACCCGAACACCGGGGAGCTGTTTTTT.

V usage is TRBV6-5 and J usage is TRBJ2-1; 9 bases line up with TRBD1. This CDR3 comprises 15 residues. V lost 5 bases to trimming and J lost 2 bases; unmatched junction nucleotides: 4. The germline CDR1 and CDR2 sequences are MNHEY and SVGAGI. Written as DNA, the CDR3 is TGTGCCAGCAGTACAGACAGGGGGACCTACAATGAGCAGTTCTTC. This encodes CASSTDRGTYNEQFF.

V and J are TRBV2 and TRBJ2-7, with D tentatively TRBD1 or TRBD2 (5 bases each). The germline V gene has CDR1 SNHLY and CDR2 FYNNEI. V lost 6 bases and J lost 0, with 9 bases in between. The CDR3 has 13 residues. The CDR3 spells CASSRDRSYEQYF. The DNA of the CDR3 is TGTGCCAGCAGCCGGGACCGCTCCTACGAGCAGTACTTC.

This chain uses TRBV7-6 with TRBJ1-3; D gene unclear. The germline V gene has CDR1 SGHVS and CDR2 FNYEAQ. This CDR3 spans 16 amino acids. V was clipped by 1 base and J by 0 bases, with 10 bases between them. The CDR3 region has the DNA TGTGCCAGCAGCTTAGTTGGCAGCTTCTCTGGAAACACCATATATTTT. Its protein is CASSLVGSFSGNTIYF.

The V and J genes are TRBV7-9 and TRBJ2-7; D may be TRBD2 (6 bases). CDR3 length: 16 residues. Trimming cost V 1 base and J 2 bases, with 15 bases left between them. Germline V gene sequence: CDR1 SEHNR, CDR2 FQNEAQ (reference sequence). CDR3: CASSLVFRGSAYEQYF. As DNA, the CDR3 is TGTGCCAGCAGCTTAGTATTCCGGGGGTCCGCCTACGAGCAGTACTTC.

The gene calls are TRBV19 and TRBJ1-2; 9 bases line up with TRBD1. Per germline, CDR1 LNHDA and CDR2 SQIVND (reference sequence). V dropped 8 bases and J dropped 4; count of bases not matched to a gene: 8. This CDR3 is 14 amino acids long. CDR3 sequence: CASQTGGPTYGYTF. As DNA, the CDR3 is TGTGCCAGTCAAACAGGGGGCCCTACCTATGGCTACACCTTC.

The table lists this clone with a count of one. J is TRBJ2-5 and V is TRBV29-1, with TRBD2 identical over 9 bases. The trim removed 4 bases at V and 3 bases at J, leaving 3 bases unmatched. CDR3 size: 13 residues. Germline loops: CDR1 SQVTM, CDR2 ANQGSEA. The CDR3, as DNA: TGCAGCGTTGCCCGGACTAGCGAAGAGACCCAGTACTTC. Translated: CSVARTSEETQYF.

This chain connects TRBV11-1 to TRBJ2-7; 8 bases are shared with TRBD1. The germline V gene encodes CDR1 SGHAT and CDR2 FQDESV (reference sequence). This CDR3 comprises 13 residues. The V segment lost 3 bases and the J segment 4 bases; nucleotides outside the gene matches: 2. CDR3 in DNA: TGTGCCAGCAGCTTTGGGACAGGATACGAGCAGTACTTC. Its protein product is CASSFGTGYEQYF. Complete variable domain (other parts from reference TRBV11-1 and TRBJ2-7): EAEVAQSPRYKITEKSQAVAFWCDPISGHATLYWYRQILGQGPELLVQFQDESVVDDSQLPKDRFSAERLKGVDSTLKIQPAELGDSAMYLCASSFGTGYEQYFGPGTRLTVT.

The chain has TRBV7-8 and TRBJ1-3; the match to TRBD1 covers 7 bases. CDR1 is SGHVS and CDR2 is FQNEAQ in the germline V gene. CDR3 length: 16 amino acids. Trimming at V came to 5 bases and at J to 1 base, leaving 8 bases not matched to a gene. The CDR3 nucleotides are TGTGCCAGCAGCATCGAGACAGGGAGGTCTGGAAACACCATATATTTT. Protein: CASSIETGRSGNTIYF.

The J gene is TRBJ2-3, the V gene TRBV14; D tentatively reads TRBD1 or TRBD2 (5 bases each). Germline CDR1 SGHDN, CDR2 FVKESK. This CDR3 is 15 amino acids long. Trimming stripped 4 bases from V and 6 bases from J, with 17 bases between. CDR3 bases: TGTGCCAGCAGCCGTTTAGGGGCCGGGGAGGATACGCAGTATTTT. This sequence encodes CASSRLGAGEDTQYF.

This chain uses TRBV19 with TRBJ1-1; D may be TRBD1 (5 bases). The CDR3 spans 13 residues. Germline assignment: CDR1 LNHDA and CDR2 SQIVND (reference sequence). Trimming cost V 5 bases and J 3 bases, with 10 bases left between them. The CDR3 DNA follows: TGTGCCAGTAGTTACAGGCAGGACACTGAAGCTTTCTTT. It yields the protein CASSYRQDTEAFF. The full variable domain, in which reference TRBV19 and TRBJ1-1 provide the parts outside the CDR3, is DGGITQSPKYLFRKEGQNVTLSCEQNLNHDAMYWYRQDPGQGLRLIYYSQIVNDFQKGDIAEGYSVSREKKESFPLTVTSAQKNPTAFYLCASSYRQDTEAFFGQGTRLTVV.